Sequencing of this TCR beta chain was carried out in a study of shared clonotypes between healthy human individuals. Study-level points and caveats: Memory subsets generally showed smaller estimated richness than naive subsets did. Blood alone was sampled, and tissue repertoires likely differ.

The CDR3 has 14 amino acids. Germline V gene lookup returns CDR1 KGHSH and CDR2 LQKENI. Trimming removed 3 bases at V and 4 bases at J, with 12 bases between. As originally analysed: Because ImmunoSEQ provided only junction sequences with no quality scores, the filtering differed. Measured with immunoSEQ multiplex PCR; TCRdb has only the in-frame clones, and not every one. D and trimming come from the DNA, and the V and J calls and clone size come from that table. This sample has about a million clones, with about 72% found just once. Turning to this clone: The target antigen is unknown.

The specimen was memory CD4+ T cells from PBMCs. Subset reported: CD45RA-negative fraction. The genes are TRBV18 and TRBJ1-1, with D unresolved. This receptor was taken from a man in his late teens or twenties in good health. Some clones in this sample may be carry-over from other donors' samples. The CDR3 DNA reads TGTGCCAGCTCACCTATACGCGAGGGCACTGAAGCTTTCTTT. It codes for CASSPIREGTEAFF.